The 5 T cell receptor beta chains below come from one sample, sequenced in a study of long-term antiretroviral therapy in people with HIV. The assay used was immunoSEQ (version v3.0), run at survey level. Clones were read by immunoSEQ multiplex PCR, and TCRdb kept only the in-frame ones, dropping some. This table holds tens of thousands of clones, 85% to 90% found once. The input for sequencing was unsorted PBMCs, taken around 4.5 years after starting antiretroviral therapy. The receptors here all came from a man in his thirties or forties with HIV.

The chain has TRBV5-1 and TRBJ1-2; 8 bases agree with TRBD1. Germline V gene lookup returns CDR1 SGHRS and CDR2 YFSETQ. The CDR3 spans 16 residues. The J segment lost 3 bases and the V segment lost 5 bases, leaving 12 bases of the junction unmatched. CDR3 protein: CASRRTGTGVDYGYTF. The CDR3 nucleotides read TGCGCCAGCAGGAGGACAGGGACGGGGGTAGACTATGGCTACACCTTC.

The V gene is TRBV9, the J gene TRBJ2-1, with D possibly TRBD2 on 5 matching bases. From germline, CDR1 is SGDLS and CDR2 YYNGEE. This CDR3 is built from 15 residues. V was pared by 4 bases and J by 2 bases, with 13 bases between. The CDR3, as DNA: TGTGCCAGCAGCCTGGTAGGGAGCACCTACAATGAGCAGTTCTTC. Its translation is CASSLVGSTYNEQFF.

The CDR3 bases are TGCGCCAGCAGTGTGGGTGGCAGTTCCACAGATACGCAGTATTTT. Protein sequence: CASSVGGSSTDTQYF. The rearrangement uses TRBV5-1 and TRBJ2-3, with D unresolved. The CDR3 has 15 residues. The germline V gene has CDR1 SGHRS and CDR2 YFSETQ. V was trimmed by 5 bases and J by 2 bases, leaving 15 bases between them. The full variable domain, its missing parts supplied by reference TRBV5-1 and TRBJ2-3, is KAGVTQTPRYLIKTRGQQVTLSCSPISGHRSVSWYQQTPGQGLQFLFEYFSETQRNKGNFPGRFSGRQFSNSRSEMNVSTLELGDSALYLCASSVGGSSTDTQYFGPGTRLTVL.

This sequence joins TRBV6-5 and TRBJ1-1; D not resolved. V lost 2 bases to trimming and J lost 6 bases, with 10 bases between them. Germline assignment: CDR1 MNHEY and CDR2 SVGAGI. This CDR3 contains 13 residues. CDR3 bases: TGTGCCAGCAGTTACCATTTACTGGCTGAAGCTTTCTTT. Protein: CASSYHLLAEAFF.

The CDR3 here is CASSHGTDDGEQYF. For the CDR3, the DNA is TGCGCCAGCAGCCACGGAACAGATGATGGCGAGCAGTACTTC. The V and J genes are TRBV4-3 and TRBJ2-7; D is unclear. CDR3 length equals 14 residues. Germline V gene data show CDR1 as LGHNA and CDR2 as YSLEER. V lost 3 bases and J 6 bases, leaving 15 bases between the germline ends.